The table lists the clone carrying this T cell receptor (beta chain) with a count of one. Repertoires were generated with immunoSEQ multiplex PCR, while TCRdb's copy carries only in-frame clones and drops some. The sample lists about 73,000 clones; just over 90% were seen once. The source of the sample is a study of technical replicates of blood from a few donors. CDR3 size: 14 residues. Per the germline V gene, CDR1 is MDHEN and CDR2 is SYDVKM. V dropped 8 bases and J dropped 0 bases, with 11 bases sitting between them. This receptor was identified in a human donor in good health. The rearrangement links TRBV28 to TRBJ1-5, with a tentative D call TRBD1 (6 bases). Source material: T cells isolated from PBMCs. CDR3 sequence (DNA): TGTGCCAGCCATACAGGGTATAGCAATCAGCCCCAGCATTTT. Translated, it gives CASHTGYSNQPQHF.